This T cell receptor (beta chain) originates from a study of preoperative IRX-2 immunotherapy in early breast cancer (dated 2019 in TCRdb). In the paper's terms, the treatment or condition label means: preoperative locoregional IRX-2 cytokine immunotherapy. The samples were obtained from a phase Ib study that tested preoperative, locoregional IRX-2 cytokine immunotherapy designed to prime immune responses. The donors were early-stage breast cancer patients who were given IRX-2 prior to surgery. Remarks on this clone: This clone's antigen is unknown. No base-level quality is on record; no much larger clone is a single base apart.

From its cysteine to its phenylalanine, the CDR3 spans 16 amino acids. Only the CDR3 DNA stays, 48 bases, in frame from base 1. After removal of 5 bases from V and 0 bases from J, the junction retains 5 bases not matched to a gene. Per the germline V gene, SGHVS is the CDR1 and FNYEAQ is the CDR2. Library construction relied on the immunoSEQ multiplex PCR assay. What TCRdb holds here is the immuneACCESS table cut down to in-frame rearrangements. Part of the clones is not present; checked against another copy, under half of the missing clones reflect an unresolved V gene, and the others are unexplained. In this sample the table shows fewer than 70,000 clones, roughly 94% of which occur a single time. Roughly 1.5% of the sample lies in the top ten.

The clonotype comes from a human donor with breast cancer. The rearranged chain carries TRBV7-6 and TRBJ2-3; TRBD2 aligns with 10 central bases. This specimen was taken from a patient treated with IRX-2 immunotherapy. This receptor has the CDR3 CASSGLADTSTDTQYF. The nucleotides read TGTGCCAGCAGCGGACTAGCGGATACTAGCACAGATACGCAGTATTTT.